Listed below are T cell receptor beta chains from one sample, sequenced in a study of control samples from healthy donors and cancer patients. Method: immunoSEQ multiplex PCR; TCRdb's copy keeps in-frame clones and lacks some. The sample has approximately 190,000 clones; roughly nine tenths are singletons. Input material: blood. The receptors originated from a man aged 30 to 45 in good health. The CDR3 runs from the conserved cysteine through the conserved F or W. Each record gives: J gene, V gene, clone size, D gene, CDR3 DNA, CDR3 protein. D genes are given only for firm matches. Not all rows give a size; the values are once, few, many and, for expanded clones, a class.

TRBJ1-4	TRBV6-5	-	-	TGTGCCAGCAAGTACGGGGCAGGGAAGAATGAAAAACTGTTTTTT	CASKYGAGKNEKLFF
TRBJ1-5	TRBV19	-	-	TGTGCCAGTAGTATGCTGGGGAAGTATAGCAATCAGCCCCAGCATTTT	CASSMLGKYSNQPQHF
TRBJ1-5	TRBV4-2	once	-	TGTGCCAGCAGCCAAGATACGCGCATCAATAGCAATCAGCCCCAGCATTTT	CASSQDTRINSNQPQHF
TRBJ2-1	TRBV2	-	TRBD2	TGTGCCAGCAGTGACCTCGAGCGGGGGGCCCAGTTCTTC	CASSDLERGAQFF
TRBJ1-5	TRBV2	-	-	TGTGCCAGCAGTGAGGATTCCCTTAGCAATCAGCCCCAGCATTTT	CASSEDSLSNQPQHF
TRBJ1-1	TRBV10-2	-	TRBD1	TGCGCCAGCAATCCGGGACAGGGGGTCCGGGACACTGAAGCTTTCTTT	CASNPGQGVRDTEAFF
TRBJ1-2	TRBV20-1	few	-	TGCAGTGCTAGAGCAGGGAGCTACACCTTC	CSARAGSYTF
TRBJ1-2	TRBV5-1	-	-	TGCGCCAGCAGCTTGGGATTCCCGACAGGTACTAACTATGGCTACACCTTC	CASSLGFPTGTNYGYTF
TRBJ2-7	TRBV25-1	-	-	TGTGCCAGTCAAGACGGGGGAAGCTCCTACGAGCAGTACTTC	CASQDGGSSYEQYF
TRBJ1-5	TRBV20-1	-	-	TGCAGTGCTAGTCACTCGATCGGGGTCGGAAATCAGCCCCAGCATTTT	CSASHSIGVGNQPQHF
TRBJ2-1	TRBV6-5	few	-	TGTGCCAGCAGTTACTCGAATCAGGGGCGCTCGAATGAGCAGTTCTTC	CASSYSNQGRSNEQFF
TRBJ2-3	TRBV5-4	-	-	TGTGCCAGCAGCTTGAATCCCGCAAGCACAGATACGCAGTATTTT	CASSLNPASTDTQYF
TRBJ2-3	TRBV4-1	-	TRBD1	TGCGCCAGCAGCCAAACCACAGGGGGCGAGAGGGATACGCAGTATTTT	CASSQTTGGERDTQYF
TRBJ2-1	TRBV29-1	-	TRBD1	TGCAGCGTTGACCCACAGGGGGATGAGCAGTTCTTC	CSVDPQGDEQFF
TRBJ2-3	TRBV6-6	once	-	TGTGCCAGCGCGACAACAAGGGCTAGTGGCACAGATACGCAGTATTTT	CASATTRASGTDTQYF
TRBJ2-7	TRBV21-1	-	-	TGTGCCAGCAGCAAAGCGCTCGGGACTAGCGGGGGGGCCGGGTACGAGCAGTACTTC	CASSKALGTSGGAGYEQYF
TRBJ2-2	TRBV12-3/TRBV12-4	-	-	TGTGCCAGCACCACCGTGGGTACCGGGGAGCTGTTTTTT	CASTTVGTGELFF
TRBJ2-1	TRBV9	-	TRBD2	TGTGCCAGCAGCGCCCCTCGGGAGCGGGGGGTTGAGAATGAGCAGTTCTTC	CASSAPRERGVENEQFF
TRBJ1-2	TRBV15	-	-	TGTGCCACCAGCAGAGCTAACTCCGACTATGGCTACACCTTC	CATSRANSDYGYTF
TRBJ2-3	TRBV12-3/TRBV12-4	-	-	TGTGCCAGCAGACCGGACGTCACAGATACGCAGTATTTT	CASRPDVTDTQYF
TRBJ2-3	TRBV4-1	-	TRBD2	TGCGCCAGCAGCCAGACTTCTAGCGGGGGGTCTTATACGCAGTATTTT	CASSQTSSGGSYTQYF
TRBJ2-7	TRBV2	-	-	TGTGCCAGCAGTGAACAGGCGGGCAACGAGCAGTACTTC	CASSEQAGNEQYF
TRBJ1-1	TRBV6-5	-	-	TGTGCCAGCAGTATTCAGGGTGAAAGGACTGAAGCTTTCTTT	CASSIQGERTEAFF
TRBJ2-5	TRBV5-6	-	-	TGTGCCAGCAGCTTGGCCAGAGAGACCCAGTACTTC	CASSLARETQYF
TRBJ2-6	TRBV18	-	-	TGTGCCAGCTCAAATCCCTCTGGGGCCAACGTCCTGACTTTC	CASSNPSGANVLTF
TRBJ2-7	TRBV18	-	-	TGTGCCAGCTCACAGGGGGCAGGGAGGGCCGAGCAGTACTTC	CASSQGAGRAEQYF
TRBJ2-7	TRBV6-5	once	TRBD2	TGTGCCAGCAGCGCTTCAAGCGGGGGACCTGGGGAGCAGTACTTC	CASSASSGGPGEQYF
TRBJ1-3	TRBV9	-	-	TGTGCCAGCAGCGCGCCGCGGACAGCTGGAAACACCATATATTTT	CASSAPRTAGNTIYF
TRBJ2-7	TRBV7-9	-	-	TGTGCCAGCAGCCTGGACCACGAGCAGTACTTC	CASSLDHEQYF
TRBJ1-5	TRBV19	-	-	TGTGCCAGTTGGTTGGGTAGCCCCAATCAGCCCCAGCATTTT	CASWLGSPNQPQHF
TRBJ2-1	TRBV3-1/TRBV3-2	-	TRBD2	TGTGCCAGCAGCCAAGATCCGGGACTAGCGGGGGGGAGCAATGAGCAGTTCTTC	CASSQDPGLAGGSNEQFF
TRBJ1-5	TRBV2	-	-	TGTGCCAGCAGGGACCGTTATAGCAATCAGCCCCAGCATTTT	CASRDRYSNQPQHF
TRBJ2-3	TRBV6-5	-	-	TGTGCCAGCAGTTCCGGGAAATCTAGCACAGATACGCAGTATTTT	CASSSGKSSTDTQYF
TRBJ2-7	TRBV6-1	-	-	TGTGCCAGCAGTGAGCGACTAATGCGACGCCTAGCCTACGAGCAGTACTTC	CASSERLMRRLAYEQYF
TRBJ1-4	TRBV19	-	TRBD1	TGTGCCAGTAGGCGGACAGGGATGGATGAAAAACTGTTTTTT	CASRRTGMDEKLFF
TRBJ2-7	TRBV23-1	-	-	TGCGCCAGCAGTAACGGAGGGGAAATAGGCTACGAGCAGTACTTC	CASSNGGEIGYEQYF
TRBJ1-2	TRBV12-3/TRBV12-4	-	-	TGTGCCAGCAGTTTAGTAGGGGTCTACACCTTC	CASSLVGVYTF
TRBJ1-4	TRBV11-3	-	-	TGTGCCAGCAGCTTATCGGAGGGTCGGGAACTGTTTTTT	CASSLSEGRELFF
TRBJ1-1	TRBV3-1/TRBV3-2	-	-	TGTGCCAGCAGCCAAGTTCACACGAAGAGGGAAGCTTTCTTT	CASSQVHTKREAFF
TRBJ1-5	TRBV30	-	-	TGTGCCTGGAACGGGGGGAACAATCAGCCCCAGCATTTT	CAWNGGNNQPQHF
TRBJ1-1	TRBV7-9	-	-	TGTGCCAGCAGCACAGCGGACGGACTACTATCCATGAACACTGAAGCTTTCTTT	CASSTADGLLSMNTEAFF
TRBJ1-4	TRBV15	-	-	TGTGCCACCAGCAGAGAGCTGGGGGGTGAAAAACTGTTTTTT	CATSRELGGEKLFF
TRBJ2-3	TRBV7-3	-	TRBD2	TGTGCCAGCAGCTCTTGGACTAGCGGGGAGACCACAGATACGCAGTATTTT	CASSSWTSGETTDTQYF
TRBJ1-1	TRBV15	-	TRBD1	TGTGCCACCAGCTCCCGGAGCGGACAGGACACTGAAGCTTTCTTT	CATSSRSGQDTEAFF
TRBJ2-7	TRBV19	once	-	TGTGCCAGTAATTTGGACTCGACGGCTCGGGGCGAGCAGTACTTC	CASNLDSTARGEQYF
TRBJ1-2	TRBV6-6	-	TRBD1	TGTGCCAGCAGCTACACTGGACAGGGGTTGAACTATGGCTACACCTTC	CASSYTGQGLNYGYTF
TRBJ1-1	TRBV2	-	TRBD1	TGTGCCAGCAGCCCGGACAGGGGAGAGACTGAAGCTTTCTTT	CASSPDRGETEAFF
TRBJ1-2	TRBV6-1	-	TRBD1	TGTGCCAGCAGTGAACAGGGGGCCTGGGGCTACACCTTC	CASSEQGAWGYTF
TRBJ1-2	TRBV14	once	TRBD1	TGTGCCAGCAGCAAAAGGACAGGGGGAATCTATGGCTACACCTTC	CASSKRTGGIYGYTF
TRBJ1-1	TRBV7-9	-	TRBD1	TGTGCCAGCAGCTCAGGGGGCGCGGGTGAAGCTTTCTTT	CASSSGGAGEAFF
TRBJ1-1	TRBV9	-	TRBD1	TGTGCCAGCAGCGTGGACAGGGATGCCCCTGAAGCTTTCTTT	CASSVDRDAPEAFF
TRBJ1-2	TRBV19	-	-	TGTGCCAGTAAAATGGGGTCCTATGGCTACACCTTC	CASKMGSYGYTF
TRBJ1-6	TRBV2	few	-	TGTGCCAGCGAGGAGGGTAATTCACCCCTCCACTTT	CASEEGNSPLHF
TRBJ2-3	TRBV11-2	-	TRBD2	TGTGCCAGCAGCCTGGGACTAGCGGGGCTCAACACAGATACGCAGTATTTT	CASSLGLAGLNTDTQYF